This record concerns one T cell receptor (beta chain) sequence. The sample is drawn from a study of response to subunit inactivated influenza vaccine. TCRdb recomputed calls from the RT-PCR reads with MiXCR, one row per CDR3 protein. The sample carries around 580,000 distinct CDR3 sequences, around 11% recorded once. Germline values: CDR1 KGHSH, CDR2 LQKENI. V dropped 5 bases and J dropped 9; count of bases not matched to a gene: 6. CDR3 length equals 14 residues. This TCR came from a man in his forties or fifties who received an inactivated influenza vaccine. The chain employs TRBV18 and TRBJ1-6; 8 bases are shared with TRBD1. The specimen was PBMCs from blood, collected on the day of vaccination. The CDR3 loop is CASSSDRGVSPLHF. The CDR3 nucleotides read TGTGCCAGCTCATCCGACAGGGGAGTTTCACCCCTCCACTTT.